Presented here are 21 T cell receptor beta chains from one specimen sequenced in a study of OX40 agonist ivuxolimab in advanced cancers. The assay was immunoSEQ multiplex PCR, and TCRdb's table has in-frame clones only and misses some. The top ten hold 0.5% to 0.55% of the sample, which has about 73,000 clones, more than 80% seen once. Sequenced material: CD4+ or CD8+ T cells sorted from blood, taken in a trial of the OX40 agonist ivuxolimab. The receptors were gathered from an adult with an advanced solid tumor such as melanoma, head and neck, liver or kidney cancer.

CDR3 in amino acids: CASSSVAGVYTGELFF. The CDR3, as DNA: TGTGCCAGCAGCTCCGTAGCGGGAGTCTATACCGGGGAGCTGTTTTTT. The V and J genes are TRBV7-2 and TRBJ2-2, with 9 bases matching TRBD2. The CDR3 has 16 amino acids. The V segment lost 4 bases and the J segment 5 bases; nucleotides outside the gene matches: 8. Germline V CDR1 and CDR2: SGHTA, FQGNSA. The whole variable domain, remainder taken from reference TRBV7-2 and TRBJ2-2, is GAGVSQSPSNKVTEKGKDVELRCDPISGHTALYWYRQSLGQGLEFLIYFQGNSAPDKSGLPSDRFSAERTGGSVSTLTIQRTQQEDSAVYLCASSSVAGVYTGELFFGEGSRLTVL.

This sequence joins TRBV5-6 and TRBJ2-5; D remains unclear. Germline CDR1 reads SGHDT; CDR2 reads YYEEEE. The CDR3 is 14 amino acids. The germline V and J ends were trimmed by 0 bases and 5 bases, with 11 bases remaining between them. The CDR3 bases are TGTGCCAGCAGCTTGGGGCTTAGTGTGGAGACCCAGTACTTC. This sequence encodes CASSLGLSVETQYF.

The rearrangement links TRBV15 to TRBJ2-3; D remains ambiguous. The V end was cut by 1 base, the J end by 0 bases, with 5 bases between. The length of the CDR3 is 14 residues. Germline CDR1 reads LNHNV; CDR2 reads YYDKDF (reference sequence). Here the CDR3 reads CATSRGDSTDTQYF. The CDR3 DNA sequence: TGTGCCACCAGCAGAGGGGATAGCACAGATACGCAGTATTTT. The full variable domain, in which reference TRBV15 and TRBJ2-3 provide the parts outside the CDR3, is DAMVIQNPRYQVTQFGKPVTLSCSQTLNHNVMYWYQQKSSQAPKLLFHYYDKDFNNEADTPDNFQSRRPNTSFCFLDIRSPGLGDTAMYLCATSRGDSTDTQYFGPGTRLTVL.

V usage is TRBV6-6 and J usage is TRBJ1-5; weak D call: TRBD1 (5 bases). V was cut by 2 bases and J by 4 bases, with 12 bases left in between. CDR3 size: 15 residues. Germline lookup yields CDR1 MNHNY and CDR2 SVGAGI (reference sequence). The CDR3 region is CASSYGGADNQPQHF. In nucleotides, the CDR3 is TGTGCCAGCAGTTACGGCGGGGCCGATAATCAGCCCCAGCATTTT.

This chain connects TRBV7-2 to TRBJ2-1; 8 positions agree with TRBD2. Germline CDR1 reads SGHTA; CDR2 reads FQGNSA. The CDR3 has 16 amino acids. V shed 4 bases, J shed 7 bases, and the junction held 12 bases outside the gene matches. The CDR3: CASSSSWREDRNEQFF. CDR3 DNA sequence: TGTGCCAGCAGCTCTTCCTGGCGGGAGGACCGGAATGAGCAGTTCTTC.

This clone showed up just once. Different DNA sequences within this sample yield the same CDR3. V and J are TRBV7-9 and TRBJ1-5; D is possibly TRBD1 (5 bases). The V end was cut by 0 bases, the J end by 5 bases, with 5 bases between. The CDR3 loop spans 13 amino acids. The germline gives CDR1 SEHNR, CDR2 FQNEAQ (reference sequence). The CDR3 bases are TGTGCCAGCAGCTTAGCGGGGGATCAGCCCCAGCATTTT. This gives the protein CASSLAGDQPQHF.

V usage is TRBV4-2 and J usage is TRBJ2-1; D remains unclear. The CDR3 consists of 12 residues. Germline V lookup: CDR1 LGHNA, CDR2 YNFKEQ. The V end was cut by 4 bases, the J end by 8 bases, with 9 bases between. As DNA, the CDR3 is TGTGCCAGCAGCCCCGAGGTCGATGAGCAGTTCTTC. Its translation is CASSPEVDEQFF.

The chain has TRBV30 and TRBJ2-7; 12 positions agree with TRBD2. From germline, CDR1 is GTSNPN and CDR2 SVGIG (reference sequence). The CDR3 sequence is 13 residues long. With V trimmed by 5 bases and J by 2 bases, 1 base remained unmatched. CDR3 protein: CAWGLAGTYEQYF. In DNA form, the CDR3 reads TGTGCCTGGGGACTAGCGGGAACCTACGAGCAGTACTTC.

The V gene is TRBV28, the J gene TRBJ2-7, with TRBD2 matching 11 bases. This CDR3 has 14 residues. The germline CDR1 and CDR2 sequences are MDHEN and SYDVKM. The ends lost 7 bases at V and 5 bases at J; junction bases unmatched: 7. CDR3 amino acids: CASMPSGRRNEQYF. In DNA, the CDR3 is TGTGCCAGCATGCCTAGCGGGAGGAGGAACGAGCAGTACTTC.

This clone appeared once. The chain uses TRBV7-9 and TRBJ2-3, with 7 bases identical to TRBD2. This CDR3 has 15 amino acids. CDR1 and CDR2 (germline): SEHNR, FQNEAQ (reference sequence). V shed 3 bases, J shed 2 bases, and the junction held 5 bases outside the gene matches. The CDR3 DNA is TGTGCCAGCAGCTTCGGCGGGAGTCCCACAGATACGCAGTATTTT. It yields the protein CASSFGGSPTDTQYF.

The V gene is TRBV7-6, the J gene TRBJ2-1, with TRBD2 matching over 9 bases. The CDR3 contains 18 residues. Germline loops: CDR1 SGHVS, CDR2 FNYEAQ. The V and J ends lost 3 bases and 9 bases, in that order; junction bases with no gene match: 18. The CDR3 reads CASSFLQGKAGGVGEQFF. The CDR3 DNA follows: TGTGCCAGCAGCTTTTTACAGGGTAAAGCGGGAGGCGTGGGTGAGCAGTTCTTC. Supplemented by reference TRBV7-6 and TRBJ2-1, the full variable domain reads GAGVSQSPRYKVTKRGQDVALRCDPISGHVSLYWYRQALGQGPEFLTYFNYEAQQDKSGLPNDRFSAERPEGSISTLTIQRTEQRDSAMYRCASSFLQGKAGGVGEQFFGPGTRLTVL.

The chain carries TRBV19 and TRBJ2-7; the match to TRBD1 covers 7 bases. The V segment lost 5 bases and the J segment 4 bases; nucleotides outside the gene matches: 5. The CDR3 totals 13 residues. CDR1 LNHDA and CDR2 SQIVND come from the germline V gene (reference sequence). The CDR3 nucleotides read TGTGCCAGTAGTTCTGACAGGGAGTACGAGCAGTACTTC. It yields the protein CASSSDREYEQYF.

The genes are TRBV6-5 and TRBJ2-7; no clear D. Between the trimmed V and J ends, which lost 0 bases and 6 bases, there was a span of 3 bases. CDR1 MNHEY and CDR2 SVGAGI come from the germline V gene. The CDR3 spans 11 residues. The CDR3: CASSYSSEQYF. CDR3 nucleotides: TGTGCCAGCAGTTACTCGTCCGAGCAGTACTTC.

V usage is TRBV2 and J usage is TRBJ2-3, with 9 bases that match TRBD2. After removal of 3 bases from V and 4 bases from J, the junction contained 5 bases not matched to a gene. The CDR3 totals 15 residues. The V gene's germline CDR1 is SNHLY and CDR2 FYNNEI. The CDR3 is CASSDRLAVSDTQYF. The CDR3 DNA follows: TGTGCCAGCAGTGACCGACTAGCGGTCTCAGATACGCAGTATTTT.

The genes are TRBV5-1 and TRBJ1-1; 10 bases match TRBD1. The germline gives CDR1 SGHRS, CDR2 YFSETQ. This CDR3 spans 15 amino acids. V lost 0 bases, J lost 1 base, and 0 bases stayed unmatched. The CDR3 DNA follows: TGCGCCAGCAGCTTGGGACAGGGGGCGAACACTGAAGCTTTCTTT. This encodes CASSLGQGANTEAFF.

V usage is TRBV4-2 and J usage is TRBJ2-1; D unresolved. CDR1 is LGHNA, CDR2 YNFKEQ, per germline. Deletions cut 0 bases from V and 0 bases from J, with 15 bases between. This CDR3 comprises 18 residues. In nucleotides, the CDR3 is TGTGCCAGCAGCCAAGAGGTCGCCCCGGGCCGCTCCTACAATGAGCAGTTCTTC. It is translated as CASSQEVAPGRSYNEQFF.

The CDR3 here is CASSVGTAATYEQYF. The DNA for the CDR3 is TGTGCCAGCAGCGTAGGTACAGCCGCCACCTACGAGCAGTACTTC. This sequence joins TRBV9 and TRBJ2-7, with D unclear. V was shortened by 0 bases and J by 2 bases, with 12 bases between the two germline ends. Germline CDR1 and CDR2: SGDLS and YYNGEE. The CDR3 is 15 residues long. Full variable domain (missing parts from reference TRBV9 and TRBJ2-7): DSGVTQTPKHLITATGQRVTLRCSPRSGDLSVYWYQQSLDQGLQFLIQYYNGEERAKGNILERFSAQQFPDLHSELNLSSLELGDSALYFCASSVGTAATYEQYFGPGTRLTVT.

This clone was seen just once. The DNA for the CDR3 is TGTGCCAGCAGTTACCGCTTGGCCAATACGCAGTATTTT. Translated: CASSYRLANTQYF. The chain links TRBV6-5 to TRBJ2-3; no clear D gene. Germline V gene sequence: CDR1 MNHEY, CDR2 SVGAGI. V lost 2 bases, J lost 7 bases, and 10 bases lay in between. The CDR3 is 13 residues long.

The chain uses TRBV5-4 and TRBJ2-3; the D gene is possibly TRBD2 (6 bases). The V gene's germline CDR1 is SGHNT and CDR2 YYREEE (reference sequence). CDR3 length: 15 amino acids. Trimming pared 0 bases from V and 4 bases from J, leaving 12 bases between. The CDR3 nucleotides read TGTGCCAGCAGCTTGGAGACTAGATATTCAGATACGCAGTATTTT. Residues: CASSLETRYSDTQYF.

CDR3 sequence (DNA): TGCGCCAGCAGCTTGGAACCCTTGAACACCGGGGAGCTGTTTTTT. It is translated as CASSLEPLNTGELFF. This rearrangement joins TRBV5-1 to TRBJ2-2; no reliable D call. Trimming removed 0 bases from V and 1 base from J, with 7 bases in between. The CDR3 has 15 residues. Germline CDR1 SGHRS, CDR2 YFSETQ.

A single count supports this clone. The CDR3 DNA sequence: TGTGCCAGCAGCTTTTTTTCAGGGTTAGGGAGGACCGAGCAGTACTTC. Protein sequence: CASSFFSGLGRTEQYF. The V gene is TRBV7-2, the J gene TRBJ2-7; a weak D match, TRBD2 (6 bases). Trimming took 3 bases from V and 6 from J, leaving 21 bases between them. CDR3 size: 16 residues. In germline, CDR1 is SGHTA, CDR2 FQGNSA.